These T cell receptor beta chains were read from a single sample in a study of blood T cell repertoires in COVID-19. Using immunoSEQ multiplex PCR, the repertoire was profiled, and TCRdb retains in-frame clones only, with some absent. The sample records roughly 87,000 clones, 70% to 90% being singletons. Sequencing was done on a sample of peripheral blood. Receptors originate from a man in his sixties with acute or convalescent COVID-19. Both conserved end residues are part of each CDR3. The order of the fields is D gene, V gene, clone size, J gene, CDR3 DNA, CDR3 protein. A D gene is named only where the DNA matches it firmly. A row's size may be missing; if present it is once, few, many or a size class.

D: NA; V: TRBV9; size: NA; J: TRBJ2-7; DNA: TGTGCCAGCAGCGTGGGGCCAACAGGGTCCTACGAGCAGTACTTC; CDR3: CASSVGPTGSYEQYF
D: NA; V: TRBV27; size: NA; J: TRBJ1-5; DNA: TGTGCCAGCAGTCCCGATAGGGGGGGGGTCACGAGCAATCAGCCCCAGCATTTT; CDR3: CASSPDRGGVTSNQPQHF
D: TRBD1; V: TRBV11-2; size: NA; J: TRBJ2-5; DNA: TGTGCCAGCAGCTTAGATAGGGGGCGAGGGACCCAGTACTTC; CDR3: CASSLDRGRGTQYF
D: NA; V: TRBV7-3; size: NA; J: TRBJ2-3; DNA: TGTGCCAGCAGCTTAGGGCCTAGCACAGATACGCAGTATTTT; CDR3: CASSLGPSTDTQYF
D: TRBD1; V: TRBV5-1; size: NA; J: TRBJ2-7; DNA: TGCGCCAGCAGCTTGGGGGGACAGCTCAACTACGAGCAGTACTTC; CDR3: CASSLGGQLNYEQYF
D: TRBD1; V: TRBV7-8; size: NA; J: TRBJ1-5; DNA: TGTGCCAGCAGCTACAACCCCGGACAGGGACTTCAGCCCCAGCATTTT; CDR3: CASSYNPGQGLQPQHF
D: TRBD1; V: TRBV5-1; size: NA; J: TRBJ1-1; DNA: TGCGCCAGCAGCTCGGGACAGGGGGCCACTGAAGCTTTCTTT; CDR3: CASSSGQGATEAFF
D: NA; V: TRBV12-3/TRBV12-4; size: once; J: TRBJ1-1; DNA: TGTGCCAGCAGTTTACAGGGTCCGGCTTTCTTT; CDR3: CASSLQGPAFF
D: NA; V: TRBV5-6; size: NA; J: TRBJ2-7; DNA: TGTGCCAGCAGCTTAGGACAGAGTATTTTCTTC; CDR3: CASSLGQSIFF
D: NA; V: TRBV19; size: NA; J: TRBJ2-2; DNA: TGTGCCAGTAAGCGGACCCGGGGGAACACCGGGGAGCTGTTTTTT; CDR3: CASKRTRGNTGELFF
D: TRBD1; V: TRBV28; size: NA; J: TRBJ1-4; DNA: TGTGCCAGCAGTTTAAGCAGGGGGCGGATTGAAAAACTGTTTTTT; CDR3: CASSLSRGRIEKLFF
D: TRBD1; V: TRBV6-5; size: NA; J: TRBJ1-1; DNA: TGTGCCAGCAGTATCGAAGGGGGACAGGGGATTGAAGCTTTCTTT; CDR3: CASSIEGGQGIEAFF
D: TRBD1; V: TRBV5-6; size: NA; J: TRBJ1-2; DNA: TGTGCCAGCAGCTTGAGACCAGGGGGTGGCTACACCTTC; CDR3: CASSLRPGGGYTF
D: NA; V: TRBV7-2; size: NA; J: TRBJ2-7; DNA: TGTGCCAGCAGCTTGAACCTCCCGGGACTTGCCTACGAGCAGTACTTC; CDR3: CASSLNLPGLAYEQYF
D: TRBD2; V: TRBV24-1; size: NA; J: TRBJ2-5; DNA: TGTGCCACCAGTGATGCGGGGGGGCCTCGGGAGACCCAGTACTTC; CDR3: CATSDAGGPRETQYF
D: TRBD1; V: TRBV13; size: NA; J: TRBJ1-3; DNA: TGTGCCAGCAGCTTACAGGGGGTCGGTGGAAACACCATATATTTT; CDR3: CASSLQGVGGNTIYF
D: TRBD2; V: TRBV5-1; size: NA; J: TRBJ2-1; DNA: TGCGCCAGCAGCTTGGCCGGCGGGGGGGCCAATGAGCAGTTCTTC; CDR3: CASSLAGGGANEQFF
D: TRBD1; V: TRBV6-5; size: NA; J: TRBJ2-5; DNA: TGTGCCAGCAGTTTGCGACAGGGGGCGTTTTCGGAGACCCAGTACTTC; CDR3: CASSLRQGAFSETQYF
D: NA; V: TRBV27; size: NA; J: TRBJ1-2; DNA: TGTGCCAGCAGTTTATCGGCGGACTATGGCTACACCTTC; CDR3: CASSLSADYGYTF
D: NA; V: TRBV5-6; size: NA; J: TRBJ1-1; DNA: TGTGCCAGCAGCTTGGCCGTATTCGCTGAAGCTTTCTTT; CDR3: CASSLAVFAEAFF
D: NA; V: TRBV9; size: few; J: TRBJ1-2; DNA: TGTGCCAGCAGCGTAGGCGCCCCTAACTATGGCTACACCTTC; CDR3: CASSVGAPNYGYTF
D: NA; V: TRBV6-5; size: NA; J: TRBJ2-2; DNA: TGTGCCAGCAGCCGGACAAACACCGGGGAGCTGTTTTTT; CDR3: CASSRTNTGELFF
D: NA; V: TRBV2; size: NA; J: TRBJ2-7; DNA: TGTGCCAGCAGGGGGGGAAGATTAGAGCAGTACTTC; CDR3: CASRGGRLEQYF
D: NA; V: TRBV27; size: NA; J: TRBJ1-4; DNA: TGTGCCAGCAGTTTACGCAGGGGCAATGAAAAACTGTTTTTT; CDR3: CASSLRRGNEKLFF
D: NA; V: TRBV24-1; size: NA; J: TRBJ1-5; DNA: TGTGCCACCAGTGAATTTAGATTTCAGCCCCAGCATTTT; CDR3: CATSEFRFQPQHF
D: TRBD1; V: TRBV5-1; size: once; J: TRBJ2-3; DNA: TGCGCCAGCAGCCAAGACGGGACAGGGGCTTCTCGGGGCACAGATACGCAGTATTTT; CDR3: CASSQDGTGASRGTDTQYF
D: NA; V: TRBV6-5; size: NA; J: TRBJ1-2; DNA: TGTGCCAGCAGTAACTGGAGGGGCGGGGGCTACACCTTC; CDR3: CASSNWRGGGYTF
D: NA; V: TRBV28; size: NA; J: TRBJ2-2; DNA: TGTGCCAGCAGTTTACTTCCAGGGATCGACACCGGGGAGCTGTTTTTT; CDR3: CASSLLPGIDTGELFF